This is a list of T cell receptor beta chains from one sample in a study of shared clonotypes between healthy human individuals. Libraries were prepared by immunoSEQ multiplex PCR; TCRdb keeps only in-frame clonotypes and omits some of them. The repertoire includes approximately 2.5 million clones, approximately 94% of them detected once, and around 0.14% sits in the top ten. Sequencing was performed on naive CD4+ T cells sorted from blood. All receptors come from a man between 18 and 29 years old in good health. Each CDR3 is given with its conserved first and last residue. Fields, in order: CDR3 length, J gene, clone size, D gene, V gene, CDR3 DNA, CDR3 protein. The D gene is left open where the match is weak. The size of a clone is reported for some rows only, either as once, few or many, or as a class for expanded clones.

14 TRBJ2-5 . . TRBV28 TGTGCCAGCGAAACAACCGGGGGCCAAGAGACCCAGTACTTC CASETTGGQETQYF
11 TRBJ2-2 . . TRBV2 TGTGCCAGCCGCCGATCGGGGGAGCTGTTTTTT CASRRSGELFF
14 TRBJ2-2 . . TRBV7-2 TGTGCCAGCAGCTTATCCGGGAACACCGGGGAGCTGTTTTTT CASSLSGNTGELFF
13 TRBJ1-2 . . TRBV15 TGTGCCACCAGCAGAGATGGGTCGTTCGGCTACACCTTC CATSRDGSFGYTF
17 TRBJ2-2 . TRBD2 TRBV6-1 TGTGCCAGCAGTGACCCGGGGGGACTAGCGGGCACCGGGGAGCTGTTTTTT CASSDPGGLAGTGELFF
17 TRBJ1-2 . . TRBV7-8 TGTGCCAGCAGCCCCGTCTGGGTGATGGGGCTAGATTATGGCTACACCTTC CASSPVWVMGLDYGYTF
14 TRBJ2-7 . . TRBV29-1 TGCAGCGTTGAAGATCCGGGCAAGACCTACGAGCAGTACTTC CSVEDPGKTYEQYF
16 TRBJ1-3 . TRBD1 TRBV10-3 TGTGCCATCAGTGATACAGGGGTCATTTCTGGAAACACCATATATTTT CAISDTGVISGNTIYF
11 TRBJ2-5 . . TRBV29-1 TGCAGCGTTGACAGATCCGAGACCCAGTACTTC CSVDRSETQYF
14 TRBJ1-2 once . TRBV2 TGTGCCAGCAGCGGAGAAGGCAGAAACTATGGCTACACCTTC CASSGEGRNYGYTF
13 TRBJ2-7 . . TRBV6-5 TGTGCCAGCATCGGGGCAGGCTCCTACGAGCAGTACTTC CASIGAGSYEQYF
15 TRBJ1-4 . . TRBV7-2 TGTGCCAGCAGGTCCGCCCGGTCGGTCAATGAAAAACTGTTTTTT CASRSARSVNEKLFF
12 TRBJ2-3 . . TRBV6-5 TGTGCCAGCAGCCGGGGGCGGGATACGCAGTATTTT CASSRGRDTQYF
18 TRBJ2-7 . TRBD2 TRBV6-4 TGTGCCAGCAATCACCCGGGACTAGCGGGTCGGAGCTCCTACGAGCAGTACTTC CASNHPGLAGRSSYEQYF
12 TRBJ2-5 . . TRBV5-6 TGTGCCAGCAGCCCTTTGGCGGGGGCGTCGTACTTC CASSPLAGASYF
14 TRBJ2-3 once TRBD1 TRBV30 TGTGCCTGGAGTAGGGGGCTAGATACAGATACGCAGTATTTT CAWSRGLDTDTQYF
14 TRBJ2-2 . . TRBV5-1 TGCGCCAGCAGCTATAGTGGGAACACCGGGGAGCTGTTTTTT CASSYSGNTGELFF
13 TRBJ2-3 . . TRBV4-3 TGCGCCAGCAGCCGTGGTTTCTCAGATACGCAGTATTTT CASSRGFSDTQYF
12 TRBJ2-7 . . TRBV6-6 TGTGCCACCGGGACGTACTTGGGGGAGCAGTACTTC CATGTYLGEQYF
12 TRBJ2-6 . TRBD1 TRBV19 TGTGCCAGTACCCTGGGACAGGGGAGGCTGACTTTC CASTLGQGRLTF
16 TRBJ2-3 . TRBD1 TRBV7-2 TGTGCCAGCAGCGTGGCTGGGACAGGCCTCACAGATACGCAGTATTTT CASSVAGTGLTDTQYF
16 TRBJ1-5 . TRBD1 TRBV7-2 TGTGCCAGCAGCTTAGTTGCCGGGACAGGCAATCAGCCCCAGCATTTT CASSLVAGTGNQPQHF
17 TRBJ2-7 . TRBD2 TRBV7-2 TGTGCCAGCAGCTTAGGAGGGCTAGCGGTAAGCTCCTACGAGCAGTACTTC CASSLGGLAVSSYEQYF
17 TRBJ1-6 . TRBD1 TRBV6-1 TGTGCCAGCAGTGTGTCCGGGACAGGGGGCGGAAATTCACCCCTCCACTTT CASSVSGTGGGNSPLHF
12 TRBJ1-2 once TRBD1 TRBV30 TGTGCCGGGGACAGGGGGTTCGATGGCTACACCTTC CAGDRGFDGYTF
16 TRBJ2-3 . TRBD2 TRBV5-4 TGTGCCAGCAGCTTCGGACTAGCGGGGGTGAAAGATACGCAGTATTTT CASSFGLAGVKDTQYF
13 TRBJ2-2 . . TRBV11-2 TGTGCCAGCAGCTCCCCGAACACCGGGGAGCTGTTTTTT CASSSPNTGELFF
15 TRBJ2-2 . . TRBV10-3 TGTGCCAGCCGACTACAGGGGGGGGACACCGGGGAGCTGTTTTTT CASRLQGGDTGELFF
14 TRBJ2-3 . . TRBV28 TGTGCCAGCAGTTTAACAGGGACAACGGGTACGCAGTATTTT CASSLTGTTGTQYF
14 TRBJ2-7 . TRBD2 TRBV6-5 TGTGCCAGCGGGGGAGCGGGAGGACACTACGAGCAGTACTTC CASGGAGGHYEQYF
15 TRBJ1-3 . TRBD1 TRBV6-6 TGTGCCAGCAGACCCGGGACAGGGGTAGGAAACACCATATATTTT CASRPGTGVGNTIYF
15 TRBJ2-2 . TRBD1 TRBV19 TGTGCCAGTAGAGCCGGGACAGTTATCACCGGGGAGCTGTTTTTT CASRAGTVITGELFF
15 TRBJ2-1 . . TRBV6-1 TGTGCCAGCAGTTTAGGACAGAGCTCCTACAATGAGCAGTTCTTC CASSLGQSSYNEQFF
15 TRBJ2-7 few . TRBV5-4 TGTGCCAGCAGCCCACCGGGCCCAGGAGCCTACGAGCAGTACTTC CASSPPGPGAYEQYF
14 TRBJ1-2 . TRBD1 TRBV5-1 TGCGCCAGCAGCGCAGGGGGTTCTCTCTATGGCTACACCTTC CASSAGGSLYGYTF